This TCR beta chain was documented in a study of CD8 T cells in Susac syndrome. The CDR3 sequence is 13 residues long. Trimming removed 4 bases at V and 7 bases at J, with 14 bases between. The germline V gene has CDR1 LGHDT and CDR2 YNNKEL (reference sequence). With random hexamers, reverse transcription was performed on about 0.5 to 1 ug of RNA. Amplification of TCR beta CDR3 spanned 54 Vbeta and 13 Jbeta via immunoSEQ multiplex PCR. Each CDR3 protein gets one entry after TCRdb re-called the immunoSEQ multiplex PCR reads with MiXCR. The sample has about 430,000 distinct CDR3 sequences, around 85% seen once. High-throughput TCR beta sequencing covered peripheral CD8+ and CD4+ T cells. The multiple sclerosis controls were treatment-naive patients affected by stable or active relapsing-remitting disease. Study observations and caveats: The TCR sequencing and HLA analysis in the study involved a relatively small number of individuals, as the study acknowledged.

Worth noting for this clonotype: Its antigen is as yet unknown.

The clonotype was recovered from a human donor with multiple sclerosis. The sequenced material came from CD8+ T cells from PBMCs. The J gene is TRBJ2-7, the V gene TRBV3-1; D is unresolved. CDR3 residues: CASSPGATGEQYF. The CDR3 region has the DNA TGTGCCAGCAGCCCTGGAGCCACCGGGGAGCAGTACTTC.